The 15 T cell receptor beta chains in this list originate from one sample, sequenced in a study of T cells after yellow fever vaccination. MiXCR, applied by TCRdb to the 5' RACE reads, yields one record per CDR3 protein. The repertoire consists of about 550,000 distinct CDR3 sequences, with approximately 21% occurring once and the leading ten covering roughly an eighth. Sequences were derived from PBMCs, sampled 15 days after the yellow fever booster vaccination. The receptor source for this set is a man younger than 40 who received the YFV17D yellow fever vaccine.

The chain recombines TRBV7-9 with TRBJ2-5; D may be TRBD1 (5 bases). V lost 5 bases to trimming and J lost 4 bases, with 11 bases between them. The CDR3 extends over 13 amino acids. Looked up from germline, CDR1 is SEHNR and CDR2 is FQNEAQ (reference sequence). The CDR3 DNA reads TGTGCCAGCAGCCTACCAGGGTTAGAGACCCAGTACTTC. It specifies CASSLPGLETQYF.

The V call is TRBV2, the J call TRBJ2-3; TRBD2 matches at 7 bases. Trimming cost V 2 bases and J 2 bases; bases outside gene matches: 1. The CDR3 spans 14 residues. Germline-derived CDR1 and CDR2 are SNHLY and FYNNEI. CDR3 loop: CASSEQRDTDTQYF. The CDR3 DNA sequence: TGTGCCAGCAGTGAACAGCGGGACACAGATACGCAGTATTTT. The full variable domain, its missing parts supplied by reference TRBV2 and TRBJ2-3, is EPEVTQTPSHQVTQMGQEVILRCVPISNHLYFYWYRQILGQKVEFLVSFYNNEISEKSEIFDDQFSVERPDGSNFTLKIRSTKLEDSAMYFCASSEQRDTDTQYFGPGTRLTVL.

This clonotype appeared a few times. This chain joins TRBV5-1 and TRBJ1-4; no definite D call. V lost 0 bases and J 0 bases, leaving 6 bases between the germline ends. CDR1 and CDR2 (germline): SGHRS, YFSETQ. This CDR3 has 15 residues. CDR3 nucleotide sequence: TGCGCCAGCAGCTTGGCGGCGGCAACTAATGAAAAACTGTTTTTT. Protein sequence: CASSLAAATNEKLFF.

This clonotype has only a few counts. The V gene is TRBV9, the J gene TRBJ2-3; 8 bases map to TRBD1. The CDR3 consists of 16 residues. Germline assignment: CDR1 SGDLS and CDR2 YYNGEE. V lost 0 bases and J lost 8; bases outside the gene matches: 11. The CDR3 region has the DNA TGTGCCAGCAGCGTAGCCGGACAGGGCGCTTATGGTACGCAGTATTTT. Protein sequence: CASSVAGQGAYGTQYF.

This clonotype was seen a few times. This rearrangement joins TRBV20-1 to TRBJ2-3; possible D gene TRBD2, 5 bases. Trimming removed 4 bases from V and 0 bases from J, with 14 bases in between. Germline-derived CDR1 and CDR2 are DFQATT and SNEGSKA (reference sequence). This CDR3 spans 15 amino acids. CDR3 coding DNA: TGCAGTGCTACGCCCCTAGCACCGAGCACAGATACGCAGTATTTT. Translation: CSATPLAPSTDTQYF.

V usage is TRBV6-2 or TRBV6-3 and J usage is TRBJ2-2; no clear D. The CDR3 is 15 residues long. Per the germline V gene, CDR1 is MNHEY and CDR2 is SVGEGT. Trimming took off 7 bases at V and 1 base at J, with 13 bases between the two ends. CDR3 sequence reads: CASIPLVRNTGELFF. The CDR3 region has the DNA TGTGCCAGCATTCCTTTAGTCAGGAACACCGGGGAGCTGTTTTTT.

The chain combines TRBV7-6 with TRBJ2-1; 7 nucleotides line up with TRBD1. V lost 2 bases, J lost 9 bases, and 7 bases stayed unmatched. The CDR3 totals 14 residues. Germline lookup yields CDR1 SGHVS and CDR2 FNYEAQ. The CDR3 region has the DNA TGTGCCAGCAGCTTACCAGACAGGGAATCTGAGCAGTTCTTC. Its translation: CASSLPDRESEQFF.

A remark on this clonotype: One end of the junction fails to match germline, which may point to a read error. The CDR3 DNA reads TGTGCCAGCAGATTAGTGGGACTAGCGGGAGGAGAGGGGCAGTTCTTC. Encoded protein: CASRLVGLAGGEGQFF. The chain recombines TRBV11-2 with TRBJ2-1; 15 bases match TRBD2. Germline CDR1 is SGHAT and CDR2 is FQNNGV. The CDR3 covers 16 residues. The full variable domain, with the rest looked up from reference TRBV11-2 and TRBJ2-1, is EAGVAQSPRYKIIEKRQSVAFWCNPISGHATLYWYQQILGQGPKLLIQFQNNGVVDDSQLPKDRFSAERLKGVDSTLKIQPAKLEDSAVYLCASRLVGLAGGEGQFFGPGTRLTVL.

The chain couples TRBV28 to TRBJ2-5; D remains unclear. Germline values: CDR1 MDHEN, CDR2 SYDVKM. Trimming removed 6 bases at V and 7 bases at J, with 9 bases between. This CDR3 has 11 residues. CDR3 in amino acids: CASSVTGTQYF. In DNA form, the CDR3 reads TGTGCCAGCAGCGTGACGGGGACCCAGTACTTC.

There are many counts of this clonotype. The rearrangement links TRBV28 to TRBJ1-2, with 7 bases lining up with TRBD1. The length of the CDR3 is 16 residues. J was trimmed by 8 bases and V by 5 bases; bases with no gene match: 17. The germline CDR1 and CDR2 sequences are MDHEN and SYDVKM. CDR3 nucleotides: TGTGCCAGCAGTCCACCAGGGACAGCTGGGGGCTTAGGCTACACCTTC. This encodes CASSPPGTAGGLGYTF.

This clonotype was detected only a few times. This chain joins TRBV20-1 and TRBJ2-5, with D perhaps matching TRBD1 (6 bases). With 3 bases removed from V and 5 bases from J, the gap between germline ends came to 22 bases. CDR3 length equals 16 residues. Per the germline V gene, CDR1 is DFQATT and CDR2 is SNEGSKA (reference sequence). DNA of the CDR3: TGCAGTGCTAGCGGGAAGGGGCCCAGGGGTTGGGAGACCCAGTACTTC. It translates to CSASGKGPRGWETQYF.

Turning to this clonotype: One end of the junction varies from germline; a read error may be responsible. The chain combines TRBV29-1 with TRBJ2-3, with a tentative D call TRBD2 (6 bases). This CDR3 contains 13 residues. Germline V gene data show CDR1 as SQVTM and CDR2 as ANQGSEA. CDR3 nucleotides: TGCAGCGTTGACTCCGGGAGCATAGATACGCAGTATTTT. Translating gives CSVDSGSIDTQYF.

The sample holds one count of this clonotype. The DNA for the CDR3 is TGTGCCAGCAGCCAAAGTGGCATCAGTTCCAAGCAGTACTTC. Encoded protein: CASSQSGISSKQYF. The rearrangement links TRBV3-1 to TRBJ2-7; D remains ambiguous. The V end was cut by 2 bases, the J end by 8 bases, with 16 bases between. Germline V gives CDR1 LGHDT, CDR2 YNNKEL (reference sequence). The CDR3 length is 14 residues.

This chain uses TRBV28 with TRBJ2-1; 7 bases map to TRBD2. Germline CDR1 is MDHEN and CDR2 is SYDVKM. V gave up 1 base and J gave up 12 bases; unmatched junction bases: 12. This CDR3 region has 15 residues. The CDR3 is CASSLSGGGPFRQFF. CDR3 in DNA: TGTGCCAGCAGTTTATCTGGGGGAGGGCCGTTTCGGCAGTTCTTC.

This clonotype was seen more than once but under ten times. J is TRBJ1-1 and V is TRBV5-1; TRBD1 agrees at 7 bases. The V and J ends lost 4 bases and 2 bases, in that order; junction bases with no gene match: 11. CDR3 length: 16 residues. The V gene's germline CDR1 is SGHRS and CDR2 YFSETQ. CDR3 sequence (DNA): TGCGCCAGCAGCATCCCTAGGGACAGCTATAACACTGAAGCTTTCTTT. This encodes CASSIPRDSYNTEAFF.